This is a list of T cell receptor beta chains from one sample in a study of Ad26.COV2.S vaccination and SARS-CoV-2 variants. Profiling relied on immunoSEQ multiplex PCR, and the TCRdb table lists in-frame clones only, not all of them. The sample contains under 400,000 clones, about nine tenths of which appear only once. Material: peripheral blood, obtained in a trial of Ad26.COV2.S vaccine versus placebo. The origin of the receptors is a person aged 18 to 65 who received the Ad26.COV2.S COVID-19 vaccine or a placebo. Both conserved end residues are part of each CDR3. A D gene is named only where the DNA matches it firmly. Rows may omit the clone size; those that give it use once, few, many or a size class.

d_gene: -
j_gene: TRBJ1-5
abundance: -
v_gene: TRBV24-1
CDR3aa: CATVCFRGANQPQHF
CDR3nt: TGTGCCACCGTGTGCTTCCGGGGCGCTAATCAGCCCCAGCATTTT

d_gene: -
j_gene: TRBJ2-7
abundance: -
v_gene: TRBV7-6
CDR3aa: CASSLRGRGDPYEQYF
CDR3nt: TGTGCCAGCAGCTTAAGGGGGAGGGGGGACCCCTACGAGCAGTACTTC

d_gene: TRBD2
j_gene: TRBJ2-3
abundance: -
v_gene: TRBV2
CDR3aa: CASSEQRGTDTQYF
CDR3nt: TGTGCCAGCAGTGAACAGCGGGGAACAGATACGCAGTATTTT

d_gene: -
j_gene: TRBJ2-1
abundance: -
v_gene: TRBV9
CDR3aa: CASSRTGGTYNEQFF
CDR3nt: TGTGCCAGCAGCCGTACGGGGGGCACCTACAATGAGCAGTTCTTC

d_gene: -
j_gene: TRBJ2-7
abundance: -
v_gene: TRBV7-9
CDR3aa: CASSYTGTYEQYF
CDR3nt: TGTGCCAGCAGCTATACAGGAACCTACGAGCAGTACTTC

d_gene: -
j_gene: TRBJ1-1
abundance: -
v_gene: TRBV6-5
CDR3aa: CASSYGEGSSFF
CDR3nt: TGTGCCAGCAGTTACGGGGAGGGATCGTCTTTCTTT

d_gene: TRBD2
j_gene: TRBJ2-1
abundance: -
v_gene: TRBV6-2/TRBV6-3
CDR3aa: CASSSGTNPASGNEQFF
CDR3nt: TGTGCCAGCAGTTCTGGGACTAATCCCGCGTCGGGCAATGAGCAGTTCTTC

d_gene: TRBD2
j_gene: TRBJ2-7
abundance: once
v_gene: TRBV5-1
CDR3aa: CASSAVPGLAGGSSYEQYF
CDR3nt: TGCGCCAGCAGCGCCGTCCCGGGACTAGCGGGGGGGAGCTCCTACGAGCAGTACTTC

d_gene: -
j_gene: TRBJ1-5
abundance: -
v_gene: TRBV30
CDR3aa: CAWSVQGDQPQHF
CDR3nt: TGTGCCTGGAGTGTACAGGGCGATCAGCCCCAGCATTTT

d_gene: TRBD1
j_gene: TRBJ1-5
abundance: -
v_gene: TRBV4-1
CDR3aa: CASSQGTGGTQPQHF
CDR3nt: TGCGCCAGCAGCCAAGGTACAGGGGGCACTCAGCCCCAGCATTTT

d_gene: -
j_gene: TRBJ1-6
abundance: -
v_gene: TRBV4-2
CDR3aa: CASSPPGDSPLHF
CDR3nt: TGTGCCAGCAGCCCTCCAGGGGACTCACCCCTCCACTTT

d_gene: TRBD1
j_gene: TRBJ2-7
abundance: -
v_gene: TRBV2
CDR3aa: CASSDQGAEQYF
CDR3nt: TGTGCCAGCAGTGATCAGGGGGCCGAGCAGTACTTC

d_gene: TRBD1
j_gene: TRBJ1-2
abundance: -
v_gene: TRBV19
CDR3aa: CASSSGQGDGYTF
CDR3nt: TGTGCCAGTAGTTCGGGACAGGGAGATGGCTACACCTTC

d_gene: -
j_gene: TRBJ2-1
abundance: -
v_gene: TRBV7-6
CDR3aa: CASSLSRDVQFF
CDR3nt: TGTGCCAGCAGCTTAAGCCGTGACGTGCAGTTCTTC

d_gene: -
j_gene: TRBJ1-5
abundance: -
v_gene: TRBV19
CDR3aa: CASKGVGQASNQPQHF
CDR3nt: TGTGCCAGTAAGGGAGTGGGGCAGGCGAGCAATCAGCCCCAGCATTTT

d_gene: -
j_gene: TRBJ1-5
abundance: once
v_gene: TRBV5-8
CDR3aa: CASSLDGNQPQHF
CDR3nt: TGTGCCAGCAGCTTGGACGGTAATCAGCCCCAGCATTTT

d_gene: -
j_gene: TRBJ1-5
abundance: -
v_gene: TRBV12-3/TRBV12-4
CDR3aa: CASSNLDQPQHF
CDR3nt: TGTGCCAGCAGCAATTTAGATCAGCCCCAGCATTTT

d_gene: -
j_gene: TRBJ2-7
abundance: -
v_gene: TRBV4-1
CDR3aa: CASSQGQLIPQYF
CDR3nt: TGCGCCAGCAGCCAAGGACAGCTTATCCCCCAGTACTTC

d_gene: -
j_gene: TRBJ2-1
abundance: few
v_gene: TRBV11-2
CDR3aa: CASSLDNEQFF
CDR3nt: TGTGCCAGCAGCTTAGACAATGAGCAGTTCTTC

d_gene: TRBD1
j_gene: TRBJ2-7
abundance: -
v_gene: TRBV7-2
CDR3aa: CASSSQGNSYEQYF
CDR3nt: TGTGCCAGCAGCTCACAGGGGAACTCCTACGAGCAGTACTTC

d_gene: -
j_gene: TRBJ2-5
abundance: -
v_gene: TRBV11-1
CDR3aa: CASSRGTETQYF
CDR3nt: TGTGCCAGCAGCCGGGGGACCGAGACCCAGTACTTC

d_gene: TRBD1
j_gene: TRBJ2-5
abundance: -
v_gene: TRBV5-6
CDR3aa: CASRPVDRGRETQYF
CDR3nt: TGTGCCAGCAGACCGGTGGACAGGGGTCGAGAGACCCAGTACTTC

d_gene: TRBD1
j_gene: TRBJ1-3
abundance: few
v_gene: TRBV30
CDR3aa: CASQRGTGGLSGNTIYF
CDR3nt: TGTGCCTCTCAACGGGGGACAGGGGGCTTATCTGGAAACACCATATATTTT

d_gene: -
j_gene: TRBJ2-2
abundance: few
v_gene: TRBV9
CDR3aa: CASSVRGDNTGELFF
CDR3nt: TGTGCCAGCAGCGTAAGGGGGGACAACACCGGGGAGCTGTTTTTT

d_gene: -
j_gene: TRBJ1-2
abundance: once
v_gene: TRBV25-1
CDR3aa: CASRQVYGGYTF
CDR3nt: TGTGCCAGCAGACAGGTCTATGGGGGCTACACCTTC

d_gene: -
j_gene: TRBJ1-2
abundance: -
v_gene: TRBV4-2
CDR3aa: CASSQDQRAGGDGYTF
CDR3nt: TGTGCCAGCAGCCAAGATCAACGAGCAGGAGGAGACGGCTACACCTTC

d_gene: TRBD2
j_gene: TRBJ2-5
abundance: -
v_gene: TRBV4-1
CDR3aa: CASSHPRGWASGAKETQYF
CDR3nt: TGCGCCAGCAGCCATCCCCGGGGATGGGCTAGCGGGGCCAAAGAGACCCAGTACTTC

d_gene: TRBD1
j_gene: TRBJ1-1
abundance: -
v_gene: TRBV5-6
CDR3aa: CASSQEGATEAFF
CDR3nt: TGTGCCAGCAGCCAGGAGGGGGCAACTGAAGCTTTCTTT

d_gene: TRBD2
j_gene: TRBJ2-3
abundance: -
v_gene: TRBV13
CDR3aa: CASRLAGSLDTQYF
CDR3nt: TGTGCCAGCAGACTAGCGGGGTCTCTAGATACGCAGTATTTT

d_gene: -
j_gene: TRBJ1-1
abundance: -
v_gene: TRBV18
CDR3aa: CASSPPSMNTEAFF
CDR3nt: TGTGCCAGCTCGCCTCCATCCATGAACACTGAAGCTTTCTTT

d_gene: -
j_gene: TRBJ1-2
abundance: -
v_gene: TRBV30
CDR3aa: CALGPAYGYTF
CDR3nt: TGTGCCTTGGGACCAGCTTATGGCTACACCTTC

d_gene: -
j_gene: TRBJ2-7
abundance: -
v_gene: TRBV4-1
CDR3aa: CASSQETDSYEQYF
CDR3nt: TGCGCCAGCAGCCAAGAAACGGACTCCTACGAGCAGTACTTC

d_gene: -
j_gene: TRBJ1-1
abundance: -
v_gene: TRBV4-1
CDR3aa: CASSQSRADGAFF
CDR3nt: TGCGCCAGCAGCCAAAGCCGGGCAGACGGAGCTTTCTTT

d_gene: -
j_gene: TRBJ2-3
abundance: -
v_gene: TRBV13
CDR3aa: CASSLSSWKSDTQYF
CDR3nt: TGTGCCAGCAGCTTATCTAGCTGGAAAAGTGATACGCAGTATTTT

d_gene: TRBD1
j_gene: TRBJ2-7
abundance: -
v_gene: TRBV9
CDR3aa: CASSVSPSGTGPYEQYF
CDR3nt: TGTGCCAGCAGCGTCTCACCTTCCGGGACAGGGCCCTACGAGCAGTACTTC